This TCR beta chain was found in a study of blood T cell repertoires in COVID-19. Living in under 30 US areas, the participants were between roughly 18 and 89 years of age. This CDR3 comprises 13 residues. Germline V gene lookup returns CDR1 KGHSH and CDR2 LQKENI. V lost 8 bases and J lost 0, with 10 bases in between. Clones were sequenced by immunoSEQ multiplex PCR, and TCRdb holds only the in-frame ones, with some missing. The table lists 150,000 or so clones, more than 70% of them singletons. The clonotype was recovered from a man in his forties who had recovered from COVID-19. The chain has TRBV18 and TRBJ1-2; a possible D gene is TRBD1 (5 bases). The sequenced sample consisted of PBMCs or T cells enriched from blood (not recorded which). The CDR3 DNA sequence: TGTGCCAGCGGTCGGGGGACTAACTATGGCTACACCTTC. This gives the protein CASGRGTNYGYTF.